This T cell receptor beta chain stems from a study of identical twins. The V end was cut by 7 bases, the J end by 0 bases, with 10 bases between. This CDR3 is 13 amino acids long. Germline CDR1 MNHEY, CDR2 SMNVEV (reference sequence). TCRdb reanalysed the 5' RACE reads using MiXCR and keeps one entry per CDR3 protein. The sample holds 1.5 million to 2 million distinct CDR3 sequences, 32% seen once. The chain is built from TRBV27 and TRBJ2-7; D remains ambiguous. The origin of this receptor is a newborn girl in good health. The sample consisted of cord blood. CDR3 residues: CASTSASSYEQYF. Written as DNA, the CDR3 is TGTGCCAGCACCAGCGCTAGCTCCTACGAGCAGTACTTC.